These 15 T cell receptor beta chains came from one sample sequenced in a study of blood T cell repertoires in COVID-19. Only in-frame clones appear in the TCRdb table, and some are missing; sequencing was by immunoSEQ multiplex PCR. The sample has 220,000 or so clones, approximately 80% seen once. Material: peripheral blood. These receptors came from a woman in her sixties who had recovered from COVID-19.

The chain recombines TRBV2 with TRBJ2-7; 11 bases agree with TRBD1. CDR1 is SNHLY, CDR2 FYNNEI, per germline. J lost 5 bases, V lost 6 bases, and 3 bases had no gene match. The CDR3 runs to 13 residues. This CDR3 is CASRRTGGDEQYF. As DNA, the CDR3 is TGTGCCAGCAGAAGGACAGGGGGCGACGAGCAGTACTTC. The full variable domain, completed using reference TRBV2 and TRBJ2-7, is EPEVTQTPSHQVTQMGQEVILRCVPISNHLYFYWYRQILGQKVEFLVSFYNNEISEKSEIFDDQFSVERPDGSNFTLKIRSTKLEDSAMYFCASRRTGGDEQYFGPGTRLTVT.

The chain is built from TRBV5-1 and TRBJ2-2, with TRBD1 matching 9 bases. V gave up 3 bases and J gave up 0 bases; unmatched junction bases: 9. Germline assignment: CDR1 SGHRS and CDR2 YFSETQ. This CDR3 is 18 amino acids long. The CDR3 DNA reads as TGCGCCAGCAGCTCACCCGGGACAGGGAACGCGAACACCGGGGAGCTGTTTTTT. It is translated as CASSSPGTGNANTGELFF.

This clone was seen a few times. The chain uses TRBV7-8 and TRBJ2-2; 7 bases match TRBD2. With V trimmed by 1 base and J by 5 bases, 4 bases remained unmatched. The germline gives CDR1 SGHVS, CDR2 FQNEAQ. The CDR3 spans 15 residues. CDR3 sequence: CASSLETGGTGELFF. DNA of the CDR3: TGTGCCAGCAGCTTAGAGACGGGAGGTACCGGGGAGCTGTTTTTT.

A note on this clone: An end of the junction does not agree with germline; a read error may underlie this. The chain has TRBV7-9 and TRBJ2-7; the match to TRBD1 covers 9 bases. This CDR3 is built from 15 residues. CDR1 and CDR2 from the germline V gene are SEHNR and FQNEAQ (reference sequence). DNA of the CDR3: TGTGCCAGCAGCTCAATACAGGGGGCCTCCCACGAGCAGTACTTC. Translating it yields CASSSIQGASHEQYF.

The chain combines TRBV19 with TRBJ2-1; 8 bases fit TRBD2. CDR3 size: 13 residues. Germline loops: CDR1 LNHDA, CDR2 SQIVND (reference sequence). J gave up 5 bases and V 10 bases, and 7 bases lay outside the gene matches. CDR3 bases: TGTGCCACTGGGGGGGGACTAGACAATGAGCAGTTCTTC. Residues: CATGGGLDNEQFF. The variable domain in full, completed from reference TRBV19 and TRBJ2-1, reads DGGITQSPKYLFRKEGQNVTLSCEQNLNHDAMYWYRQDPGQGLRLIYYSQIVNDFQKGDIAEGYSVSREKKESFPLTVTSAQKNPTAFYLCATGGGLDNEQFFGPGTRLTVL.

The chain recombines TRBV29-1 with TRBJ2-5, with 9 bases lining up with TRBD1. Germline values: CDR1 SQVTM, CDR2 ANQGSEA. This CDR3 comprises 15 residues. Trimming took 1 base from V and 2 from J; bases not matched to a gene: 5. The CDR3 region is CSVEGGQGLQETQYF. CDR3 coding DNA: TGCAGCGTTGAAGGGGGACAGGGACTTCAAGAGACCCAGTACTTC. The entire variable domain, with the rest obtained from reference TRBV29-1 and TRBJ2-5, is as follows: SAVISQKPSRDICQRGTSLTIQCQVDSQVTMMFWYRQQPGQSLTLIATANQGSEATYESGFVIDKFPISRPNLTFSTLTVSNMSPEDSSIYLCSVEGGQGLQETQYFGPGTRLLVL.

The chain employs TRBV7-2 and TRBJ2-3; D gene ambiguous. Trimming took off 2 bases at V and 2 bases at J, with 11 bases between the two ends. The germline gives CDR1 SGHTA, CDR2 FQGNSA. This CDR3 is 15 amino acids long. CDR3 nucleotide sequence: TGTGCCAGCAGCTTAAATCGAGGAACCACAGATACGCAGTATTTT. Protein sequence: CASSLNRGTTDTQYF.

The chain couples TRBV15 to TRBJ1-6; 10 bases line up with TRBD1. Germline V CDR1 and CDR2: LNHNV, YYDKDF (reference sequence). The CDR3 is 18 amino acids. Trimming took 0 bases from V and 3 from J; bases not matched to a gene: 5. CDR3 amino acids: CATSRDTWTGGYNSPLHF. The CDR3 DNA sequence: TGTGCCACCAGCAGAGATACATGGACAGGGGGCTATAATTCACCCCTCCACTTT.

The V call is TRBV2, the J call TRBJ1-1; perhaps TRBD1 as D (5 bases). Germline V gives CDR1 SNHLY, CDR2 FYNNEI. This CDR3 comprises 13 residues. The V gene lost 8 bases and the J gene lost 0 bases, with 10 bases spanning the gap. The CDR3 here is CASAGRMNTEAFF. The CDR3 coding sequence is TGTGCCAGCGCAGGGAGGATGAACACTGAAGCTTTCTTT.

In DNA form, the CDR3 reads TGTGCCAGCAGCATCAGGACGGGAAATGAAAAACTGTTTTTT. Translating it yields CASSIRTGNEKLFF. The chain has TRBV13 and TRBJ1-4; no clear D. CDR3 length: 14 residues. In germline, CDR1 is PRHDT, CDR2 FYEKMQ (reference sequence). Trimming left V 5 bases short and J 5 bases short, with 12 bases between.

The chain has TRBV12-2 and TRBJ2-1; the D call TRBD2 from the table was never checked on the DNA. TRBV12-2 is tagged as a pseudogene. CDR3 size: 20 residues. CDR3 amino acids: CASRLAWPNRTSGALDEQFF. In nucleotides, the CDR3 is TGTGCAAGTCGCTTAGCTTGGCCAAACCGGACTAGCGGGGCCCTCGATGAGCAGTTCTTC.

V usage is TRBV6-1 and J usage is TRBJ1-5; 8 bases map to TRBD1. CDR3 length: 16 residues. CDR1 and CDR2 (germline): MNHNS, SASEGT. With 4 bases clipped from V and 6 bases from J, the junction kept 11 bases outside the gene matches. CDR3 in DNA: TGTGCCAGCAGTGGGGGGACAGGTGGATCATTTCAGCCCCAGCATTTT. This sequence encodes CASSGGTGGSFQPQHF.

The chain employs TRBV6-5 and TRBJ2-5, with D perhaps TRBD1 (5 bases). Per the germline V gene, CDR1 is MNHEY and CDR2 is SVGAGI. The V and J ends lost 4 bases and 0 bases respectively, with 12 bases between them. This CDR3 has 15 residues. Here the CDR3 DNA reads TGTGCCAGCAGTTTGGACACGACGTACCAAGAGACCCAGTACTTC. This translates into CASSLDTTYQETQYF.

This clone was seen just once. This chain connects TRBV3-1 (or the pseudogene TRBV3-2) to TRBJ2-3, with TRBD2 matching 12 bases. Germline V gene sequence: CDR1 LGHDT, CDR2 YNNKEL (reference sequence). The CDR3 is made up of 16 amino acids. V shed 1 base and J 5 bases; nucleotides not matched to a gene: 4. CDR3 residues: CASSQGLTSGGDTQYF. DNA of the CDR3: TGTGCCAGCAGCCAAGGACTGACTAGCGGGGGAGATACGCAGTATTTT.

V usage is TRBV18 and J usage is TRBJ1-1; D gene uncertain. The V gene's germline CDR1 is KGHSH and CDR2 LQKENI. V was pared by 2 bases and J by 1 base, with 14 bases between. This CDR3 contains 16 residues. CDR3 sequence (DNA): TGTGCCAGCTCACCAAGGTTGGTAACAGCGAACACTGAAGCTTTCTTT. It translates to CASSPRLVTANTEAFF.